This T cell receptor beta chain stems from a study of human T cells and chemical hapten exposure. General study points: Those TCRs sitting above 1 in 1000 frequency stayed the same with DPC sensitization.

Someone pulled total RNA out of unfractionated whole blood. Germline assignment: CDR1 LGHNA and CDR2 YSLEER. The CDR3 covers 16 residues. V gave up 4 bases and J gave up 4 bases; unmatched junction bases: 4. Worth noting for this clonotype: Its antigen is not known.

Unique molecular identifiers were linked by the library to individual cDNA molecules. In the authors' workflow: Sample TCR totals centred on a median of about 100,000, ranging roughly 23,224 to 690,600. TCRdb re-called the 5' RACE reads through MiXCR, storing one row per CDR3 protein. Clone size and V and J calls follow TCRdb, not the original study. The sample gives 110,000 to 150,000 distinct CDR3 sequences, around 4% of which show up once; around 1.5% is in the top ten. The receptor's source is a female donor in good health. V gene TRBV4-3 combines with J gene TRBJ2-3; 14 bases align to TRBD2. The CDR3: CASSLSTSGGADTQYF. The CDR3 DNA sequence: TGCGCCAGCAGCCTGTCGACTAGCGGGGGGGCAGATACGCAGTATTTT.